This T cell receptor (beta chain) was sequenced for a study of blood T cell repertoires in COVID-19. V dropped 3 bases and J dropped 3 bases, with 5 bases sitting between them. The germline gives CDR1 SGHTA, CDR2 FQGTGA. The CDR3 runs to 13 residues. Data came from immunoSEQ multiplex PCR; TCRdb stores just in-frame clones and leaves some out. The sample yields around 75,000 clones, 79% seen once. The chain links TRBV7-3 to TRBJ2-2; D remains ambiguous. The material sequenced was peripheral blood. The sequence was collected from an elderly woman with active or convalescent COVID-19. CDR3 bases: TGTGCCAGCAGCTTCGTTCACACCGGGGAGCTGTTTTTT. Translation gives CASSFVHTGELFF.